This TCR beta chain was found in a study of circulating CD8 cells and anti-PD-1 response in melanoma (TCRdb year 2020). As for the study more broadly: Patients received nivolumab intravenously at 3 mg/kg every 2 weeks. A total of about 11 melanoma patients were included in the TCR repertoire analysis, 4 of them responders and 7 non-responders. In on-treatment samples, a biotinylated anti-human IgG4 antibody was used to detect PD-1. Responders were defined as patients showing complete or partial responses, and non-responders as patients showing stable or progressive disease (RECIST v1.1). The melanoma cohort included roughly 13 patients, of whom seven received anti-PD-1 as first-line therapy and six had previously received targeted therapy or immunotherapy. Study-wide conclusions, independent of this receptor: Only baseline and M1 samples, drawn from a small cohort with few responders, went into the published TCR repertoire comparisons. Because of limited material, replicates were generally not included when the experiments were performed. Repertoires were mostly private between subsets, with fewer than 7.5% of TRB clonotypes shared at M1, and the greatest sharing occurred between DPOS and TIGIT. Both treatment-naive and previously treated patients were included in the cohort, and this mixing was noted by the authors as something that could influence results. Diversity was greatest in the DNEG repertoire, PD-1 and DPOS had similar and higher clonality, and TIGIT repertoires had the lowest diversity. Since no tumor material could be accessed, the researchers instead assessed tumor reactivity using peptide assays on expanded sorted subsets.

The instrument given in TCRdb is NextSeq 500. Starting from roughly 15 ng of total RNA, TCR libraries were made with the QIAseq Immune Repertoire RNA Library Kit, Human TCR Panel. TCR libraries were sequenced on an Illumina NextSeq with a Mid Output V2 kit, using asymmetric 261x41 paired-end reads. Each TCR library was diluted to about 4 nM, after which the TCR libraries were pooled, denatured and loaded at around 1 pM. The study's own analysis went as follows. TCR FASTQ files were processed in the QIAGEN GeneGlobe Data Analysis Center, and downstream analysis was performed in R 3.5.2. Clonality was calculated as one minus the Shannon entropy normalized by the log of the number of unique productive sequences. Within each subset, Fisher exact tests at 5% FDR identified TRA or TRB clonotypes differing in abundance between baseline and M1. Clonotypes with differential abundance were classified as emerging, expanding, contracting or non-expanding/contracting. Morisita's overlap index was used to measure repertoire overlap between patients. The raw public reads went through TCRdb reprocessing: fastp at Q25, MiXCR clone calling, in-frame beta chains kept. Entries that share a CDR3 protein sequence are merged under the most common genes and DNA. TCRdb assigned the V and J calls; the authors' analysis was not used. The sample has approximately 160 distinct CDR3 sequences on record, roughly 22% of them singletons. Together, the top ten hold roughly 60% of the sample.

In its sample, this clonotype comes out as large (0.1 to 1%). Its antigen is not yet known. The input lacks base qualities; no much larger clone sits a single base away. Measured from the cysteine to the phenylalanine, the CDR3 is 17 residues long. The CDR3 DNA has 51 bases and is translated from base 1. Reading the germline V gene (reference sequence) gives CDR1 DFQATT and CDR2 SNEGSKA. Clipping removes 0 bases from V and 2 bases from J, with 6 as the unmatched junction base count. Using a BD FACSAria II cell sorter, four subsets defined by PD-1 and/or TIGIT were sorted from live CD3+CD8+TCRalphabeta+ cells. To characterize how relevant each subset is to anti-PD-1 therapy response, circulating CD8 T cells were sorted into four subsets based on PD-1 and TIGIT expression. For every sorted CD8 T-cell subset, sequencing covered both the TCR alpha and the TCR beta chains. Peripheral blood was drawn before the first anti-PD-1 injection and after two and four injections. PBMCs were immediately isolated by Ficoll gradient centrifugation. Until use, PBMCs were stored frozen in liquid nitrogen in RPMI containing around 21% FCS and 10% DMSO. After thawing, PBMCs were stained with a viability dye and with antibodies against CD3, CD8alpha, TCRalphabeta, PD-1 and TIGIT. The RNeasy Kit was used to extract total RNA, and all samples came in with a RIN above 7.

The rearranged chain carries TRBV20-1 and TRBJ2-1, and TRBD2 aligns with 11 junction nucleotides. Sample: CD8+ T cells from PBMCs, taken at baseline or after one month of anti-PD-1 therapy (not recorded which). The sequence was collected from a human donor with melanoma. DNA sequence: TGCAGTGCTAGAGATCGAACTAGCGGGAGTCCCTACAATGAGCAGTTCTTC. It specifies CSARDRTSGSPYNEQFF.